This T cell receptor beta chain appears in the sequencing data of a study of pediatric ulcerative colitis. Points from the study as a whole: Acute severe colitis showed lower rectal diversity from clonal expansions.

This CDR3 region has 14 residues. The germline V gene has CDR1 SGHNT and CDR2 YYREEE (reference sequence). V lost 4 bases, J lost 9 bases, and 7 bases stayed unmatched. Blood was drawn at the time of colonoscopy. Profiled with immunoSEQ multiplex PCR; TCRdb holds only in-frame clones, not every one. Among some 14,000 clones listed, about 87% were seen once. Points on this clone: Its antigen is not identified.

The source is a boy under 18 with moderate ulcerative colitis. V usage is TRBV5-4 and J usage is TRBJ2-1; TRBD1 aligns across 10 bases. Source material: blood. The CDR3 reads CASSPDRGGIEQFF. CDR3 nucleotides: TGTGCCAGCAGCCCGGACAGGGGGGGAATTGAGCAGTTCTTC.